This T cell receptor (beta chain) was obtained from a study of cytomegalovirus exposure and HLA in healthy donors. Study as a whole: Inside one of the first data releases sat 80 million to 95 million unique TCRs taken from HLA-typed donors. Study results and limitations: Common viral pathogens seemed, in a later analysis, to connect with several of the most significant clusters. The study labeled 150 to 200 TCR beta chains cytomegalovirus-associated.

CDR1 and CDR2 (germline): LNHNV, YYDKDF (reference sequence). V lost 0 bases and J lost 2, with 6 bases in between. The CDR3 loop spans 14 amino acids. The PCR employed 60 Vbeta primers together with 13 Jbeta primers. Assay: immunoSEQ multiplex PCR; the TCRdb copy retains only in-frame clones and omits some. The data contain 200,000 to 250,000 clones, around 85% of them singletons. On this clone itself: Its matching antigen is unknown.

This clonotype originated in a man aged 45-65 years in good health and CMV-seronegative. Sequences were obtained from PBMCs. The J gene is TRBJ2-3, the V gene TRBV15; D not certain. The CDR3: CATSREQLTDTQYF. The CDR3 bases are TGTGCCACCAGCAGAGAACAGCTCACAGATACGCAGTATTTT.